The clone carrying this T cell receptor beta chain turned up a few times. This sample stems from a study of blood T cell repertoires in COVID-19. The overall study: From the United States, Italy and Spain came samples of acute and convalescent COVID-19. T cells, B-cell-depleted T cells, or PBMCs provided the cDNA or gDNA that served as material.

Methods used by the authors: Reference gene primers were amplified, and this amplification served to estimate nucleated cell counts. Profiling relied on immunoSEQ multiplex PCR, and the TCRdb table lists in-frame clones only, not all of them. The DNA gave D and trimming, while V, J and clone size come from that table. The sample has 130,000 or so clones; approximately 70% are singletons. The CDR3 extends over 13 amino acids. Looked up from germline, CDR1 is SGDLS and CDR2 is YYNGEE. Trimming removed 4 bases from V and 10 bases from J; junction bases left unmatched: 5. The chain carries TRBV9 and TRBJ2-1, with 10 bases identical to TRBD2. The sequence was obtained from a woman aged 70-85 years with acute or convalescent COVID-19. Material for sequencing was peripheral blood. As DNA, the CDR3 is TGTGCCAGCAGCAAGCGGGAGGGCCCCGAGCAGTTCTTC. It specifies CASSKREGPEQFF.